The 24 T cell receptor beta chains below were found in one sample sequenced in a study of cytomegalovirus exposure and HLA in healthy donors. Measured with immunoSEQ multiplex PCR; TCRdb has only the in-frame clones, and not every one. This table has about 160,000 clones, approximately 89% appearing once. Sequences were obtained from PBMCs. The receptors stem from a man younger than 35 in good health and CMV-seropositive.

This sequence joins TRBV7-2 and TRBJ1-3; D uncertain. The CDR3 covers 15 residues. CDR1 is SGHTA, CDR2 FQGNSA, per germline. The V and J ends lost 0 bases and 1 base respectively, with 7 bases between them. CDR3 in DNA: TGTGCCAGCAGCTTAGCCACGGGGTCTGGAAACACCATATATTTT. Protein sequence: CASSLATGSGNTIYF.

V and J are TRBV5-1 and TRBJ2-7; TRBD2 might be the D (6 bases). The CDR3 covers 15 residues. V was pared by 4 bases and J by 2 bases, with 16 bases between. Germline loops: CDR1 SGHRS, CDR2 YFSETQ. CDR3 sequence reads: CASSLTGTGAYEQYF. CDR3 nucleotides: TGCGCCAGCAGCCTTACCGGGACTGGGGCCTACGAGCAGTACTTC. The variable domain in full, completed from reference TRBV5-1 and TRBJ2-7, reads KAGVTQTPRYLIKTRGQQVTLSCSPISGHRSVSWYQQTPGQGLQFLFEYFSETQRNKGNFPGRFSGRQFSNSRSEMNVSTLELGDSALYLCASSLTGTGAYEQYFGPGTRLTVT.

The rearrangement uses TRBV11-2 and TRBJ2-2, with D possibly being TRBD2 (6 bases). V was trimmed by 3 bases and J by 1 base, leaving 9 bases between them. The length of the CDR3 is 15 residues. CDR1 and CDR2 (germline): SGHAT, FQNNGV. CDR3 DNA: TGTGCCAGCAGCTTCGGAGGGCTGAACACCGGGGAGCTGTTTTTT. Protein sequence: CASSFGGLNTGELFF.

The rearrangement joins TRBV10-3 to TRBJ1-1; 8 bases line up with TRBD1. CDR1 ENHRY and CDR2 SYGVKD come from the germline V gene. CDR3 size: 15 residues. Trimming cost V 0 bases and J 1 base; bases outside gene matches: 1. The CDR3 here is CAISESGQGNTEAFF. In DNA form, the CDR3 reads TGTGCCATCAGTGAGTCAGGACAGGGGAACACTGAAGCTTTCTTT.

This rearrangement joins TRBV30 to TRBJ2-7, with TRBD1 matching 10 bases. In germline, CDR1 is GTSNPN, CDR2 SVGIG (reference sequence). This CDR3 is built from 12 residues. Here the CDR3 reads CAAGTGDREQYF. In nucleotides, the CDR3 is TGTGCTGCCGGGACAGGGGATAGGGAGCAGTACTTC.

This clone occurred a few times. The rearrangement uses TRBV5-8 and TRBJ1-5; no definite D call. The CDR3 covers 17 residues. The germline V gene has CDR1 SGHTS and CDR2 YDEGEE. V lost 4 bases, J lost 0 bases, and 17 bases lay in between. The CDR3 region has the DNA TGTGCCAGCAGCCAATTGTTAATAGTCGGTAGCAATCAGCCCCAGCATTTT. Its translation: CASSQLLIVGSNQPQHF.

The chain uses TRBV18 and TRBJ2-7, with 9 bases fitting TRBD2. In germline, CDR1 is KGHSH, CDR2 LQKENI. The CDR3 covers 17 residues. V trimming: 0 bases; J trimming: 0 bases; junction bases outside the gene matches: 6. The CDR3 nucleotides read TGTGCCAGCTCACCACCTATTTTTAGCGGGAGCTCCTACGAGCAGTACTTC. This codes for CASSPPIFSGSSYEQYF.

The chain is built from TRBV9 and TRBJ2-7; 13 nucleotides line up with TRBD2. V shed 4 bases and J 5 bases; nucleotides not matched to a gene: 9. The CDR3 is 16 residues long. Germline assignment: CDR1 SGDLS and CDR2 YYNGEE. This CDR3 reads CASSSLPGLAGNEQYF. The DNA of the CDR3 is TGTGCCAGCAGCTCCCTACCGGGACTAGCGGGGAACGAGCAGTACTTC.

The chain carries TRBV29-1 and TRBJ2-5, with D perhaps TRBD1 (5 bases). V shed 7 bases and J shed 2 bases, with 8 bases lying between them. Germline V lookup: CDR1 SQVTM, CDR2 ANQGSEA. This CDR3 has 11 residues. This CDR3 is CSGQIQETQYF. CDR3 sequence (DNA): TGCAGCGGACAGATACAAGAGACCCAGTACTTC.

This clone was counted once. This chain links TRBV4-2 with TRBJ2-3, with 11 nucleotides matching TRBD2. This CDR3 has 16 residues. Losses at the gene ends were 1 base for V and 6 bases for J; bases not matched to a gene: 6. Germline V gives CDR1 LGHNA, CDR2 YNFKEQ. The CDR3 sequence is CASSQGLAGRPDTQYF. The CDR3 nucleotides read TGTGCCAGCAGCCAAGGACTAGCGGGAAGGCCGGATACGCAGTATTTT.

The rearrangement links TRBV14 to TRBJ2-7, with D possibly TRBD2 on 6 matching bases. CDR1 and CDR2 (germline): SGHDN, FVKESK. Trimming took off 4 bases at V and 4 bases at J, with 14 bases between the two ends. This CDR3 comprises 14 residues. CDR3 sequence: CASSRGGGYYEQYF. CDR3 DNA: TGTGCCAGCAGCCGTGGGGGAGGCTATTACGAGCAGTACTTC.

The chain has TRBV7-2 and TRBJ2-7; TRBD2 matches at 12 bases. V was clipped by 7 bases and J by 2 bases; unmatched bases: 6. Germline assignment: CDR1 SGHTA and CDR2 FQGNSA. This CDR3 contains 15 residues. The CDR3 reads CASNLAGGTAYEQYF. Here the CDR3 DNA reads TGTGCCAGCAACCTAGCGGGAGGGACCGCCTACGAGCAGTACTTC. The complete variable domain, with remaining parts taken from reference TRBV7-2 and TRBJ2-7, reads GAGVSQSPSNKVTEKGKDVELRCDPISGHTALYWYRQSLGQGLEFLIYFQGNSAPDKSGLPSDRFSAERTGGSVSTLTIQRTQQEDSAVYLCASNLAGGTAYEQYFGPGTRLTVT.

The CDR3 region is CATQGAGHSYEQYF. CDR3 DNA: TGTGCCACCCAGGGGGCAGGTCATTCCTACGAGCAGTACTTC. This sequence joins TRBV6-5 and TRBJ2-7, with 8 nucleotides matching TRBD1. Looked up from germline, CDR1 is MNHEY and CDR2 is SVGAGI. J gave up 1 base and V 10 bases, and 9 bases lay outside the gene matches. The CDR3 extends over 14 amino acids.

The V and J genes are TRBV11-3 and TRBJ2-3; 9 bases line up with TRBD1. Germline V gene sequence: CDR1 SGHNT, CDR2 YENEEA. With V trimmed by 5 bases and J by 0 bases, 12 bases remained unmatched. The CDR3 consists of 18 residues. In DNA, the CDR3 is TGTGCCAGCAGCCTGGGACAGGGAACGGGTTTGAGCACAGATACGCAGTATTTT. This gives the protein CASSLGQGTGLSTDTQYF.

V gene TRBV6-4 combines with J gene TRBJ2-5; 9 bases are shared with TRBD2. This CDR3 comprises 18 residues. Germline V CDR1 and CDR2: MRHNA, SNTAGT. With 0 bases clipped from V and 5 bases from J, the junction kept 13 bases outside the gene matches. CDR3 nucleotides: TGTGCCAGCAGTGACTCGAGTGGGCGGGAGGGCCCTCAGGAGACCCAGTACTTC. As protein: CASSDSSGREGPQETQYF.

This clone was observed a single time. This chain uses TRBV10-3 with TRBJ2-1; D gene uncertain. This CDR3 spans 10 amino acids. Trimming left V 10 bases short and J 9 bases short, with 10 bases between. CDR1 ENHRY and CDR2 SYGVKD come from the germline V gene. DNA of the CDR3: TGTGCCACCGGCGGTCCTGAGCAGTTCTTC. It is translated as CATGGPEQFF.

The chain links TRBV27 to TRBJ2-1; TRBD2 matches 11 bases. The CDR3 has 16 residues. Germline-derived CDR1 and CDR2 are MNHEY and SMNVEV (reference sequence). Losses at the gene ends were 4 bases for V and 0 bases for J; bases not matched to a gene: 2. CDR3 loop: CASSSTSGSSYNEQFF. CDR3 coding DNA: TGTGCCAGCAGTTCAACTAGCGGGAGCTCCTACAATGAGCAGTTCTTC.

The CDR3 coding sequence is TGCGCCAGCAGTCAGGACAGGCCCACTGAAGCTTTCTTT. It translates to CASSQDRPTEAFF. This sequence joins TRBV4-1 and TRBJ1-1; 7 bases match TRBD1. CDR3 length equals 13 residues. Germline assignment: CDR1 MGHRA and CDR2 YSYEKL. The ends lost 6 bases at V and 4 bases at J; junction bases unmatched: 5.

V usage is TRBV4-1 and J usage is TRBJ2-5; D possibly corresponds to TRBD1 (5 bases). V was shortened by 1 base and J by 4 bases, with 7 bases between the two germline ends. Germline CDR1 is MGHRA and CDR2 is YSYEKL. This CDR3 is built from 13 residues. The chain's CDR3 is CASSQGTGETQYF. CDR3 bases: TGCGCCAGCAGCCAAGGAACAGGAGAGACCCAGTACTTC.

The V and J genes are TRBV19 and TRBJ2-3; D is ambiguous. Germline-derived CDR1 and CDR2 are LNHDA and SQIVND (reference sequence). V was clipped by 0 bases and J by 0 bases, with 4 bases between them. The CDR3 runs to 14 residues. As DNA, the CDR3 is TGTGCCAGTAGTATAGATCCTAGCACAGATACGCAGTATTTT. Translated: CASSIDPSTDTQYF.

This chain joins TRBV2 and TRBJ1-4; TRBD1 matches at 7 bases. Trimming removed 7 bases from V and 4 bases from J; junction bases left unmatched: 3. This CDR3 region has 13 residues. Per germline, CDR1 SNHLY and CDR2 FYNNEI. This CDR3 reads CASTGQDNEKLFF. The CDR3 DNA reads TGTGCCAGCACAGGACAGGATAATGAAAAACTGTTTTTT.

This rearrangement joins TRBV28 to TRBJ2-7; 7 bases line up with TRBD1. Germline assignment: CDR1 MDHEN and CDR2 SYDVKM. The CDR3 is 14 residues long. Trimming cost V 5 bases and J 3 bases; bases outside gene matches: 7. In DNA, the CDR3 is TGTGCCAGCAGTATTCCGGGACAGAACTACGAGCAGTACTTC. Its translation is CASSIPGQNYEQYF.

This clone came up once. This chain links TRBV5-1 with TRBJ1-1; no clear D gene. This CDR3 has 15 residues. The V and J ends lost 0 bases and 2 bases respectively, with 11 bases between them. Looked up from germline, CDR1 is SGHRS and CDR2 is YFSETQ. CDR3 in DNA: TGCGCCAGCAGCTTGGCCCGACTGAGCAACACTGAAGCTTTCTTT. Translating gives CASSLARLSNTEAFF.

The V call is TRBV27, the J call TRBJ1-2, with TRBD1 as a possible D gene (6 bases). The CDR3 is 14 residues long. Germline loops: CDR1 MNHEY, CDR2 SMNVEV (reference sequence). Trimming shortened V by 0 bases and J by 4 bases, and 9 bases separated the two germline ends. In DNA, the CDR3 is TGTGCCAGCAGTTTATCGATGGACAGCTATGGCTACACCTTC. It codes for CASSLSMDSYGYTF.